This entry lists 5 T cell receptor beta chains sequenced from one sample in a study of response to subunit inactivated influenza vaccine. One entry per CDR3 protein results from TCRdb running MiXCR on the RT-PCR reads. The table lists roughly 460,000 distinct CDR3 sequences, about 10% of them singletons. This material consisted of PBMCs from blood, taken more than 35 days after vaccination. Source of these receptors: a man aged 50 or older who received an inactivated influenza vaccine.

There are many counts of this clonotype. The CDR3 DNA is TGTGCCAGCAGCTTTAGGGAGAACAGGCCGAGCTCCTACGAGCAGTACTTC. It encodes CASSFRENRPSSYEQYF. The chain is built from TRBV7-9 and TRBJ2-7, with D perhaps being TRBD1 or TRBD2 (5 bases each). V was clipped by 3 bases and J by 0 bases, with 18 bases between them. CDR1 is SEHNR and CDR2 is FQNEAQ in the germline V gene (reference sequence). The CDR3 sequence is 17 residues long.

The chain's CDR3 is CSAAGTSGSPEQYF. The CDR3 region has the DNA TGCAGTGCAGCCGGGACTAGCGGGAGTCCCGAGCAGTACTTC. The chain combines TRBV20-1 with TRBJ2-7; TRBD2 matches at 14 bases. J gave up 6 bases and V 6 bases, and 7 bases lay outside the gene matches. Germline assignment: CDR1 DFQATT and CDR2 SNEGSKA (reference sequence). This CDR3 has 14 amino acids.

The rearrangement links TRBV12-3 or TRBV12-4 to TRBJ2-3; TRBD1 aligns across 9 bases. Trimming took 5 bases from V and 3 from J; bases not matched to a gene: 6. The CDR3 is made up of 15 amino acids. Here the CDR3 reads CASSQQGARTDTQYF. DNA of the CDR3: TGTGCCAGCAGTCAACAGGGGGCGCGAACAGATACGCAGTATTTT.

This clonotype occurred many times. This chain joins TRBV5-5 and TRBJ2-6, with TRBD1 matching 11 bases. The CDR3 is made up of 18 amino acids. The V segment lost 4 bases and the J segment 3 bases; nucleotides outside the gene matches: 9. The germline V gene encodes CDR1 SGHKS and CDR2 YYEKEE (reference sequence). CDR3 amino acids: CASSPSRTGGFGANVLTF. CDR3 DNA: TGTGCCAGCAGCCCGTCTAGGACAGGGGGCTTTGGGGCCAACGTCCTGACTTTC.

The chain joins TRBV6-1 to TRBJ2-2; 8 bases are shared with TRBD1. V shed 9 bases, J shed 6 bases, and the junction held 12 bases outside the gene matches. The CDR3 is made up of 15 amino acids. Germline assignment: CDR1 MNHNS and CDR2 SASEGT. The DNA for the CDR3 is TGTGCCAGTTGGGGGTACAGGGGGGTATCCGGGGAGCTGTTTTTT. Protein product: CASWGYRGVSGELFF.